This passage covers 17 T cell receptor beta chains from one sample sequenced in a study of read filtering for tumor transcriptome and immune sequencing. Molecular barcoded adaptors covering alpha/delta and beta/gamma chains were used on roughly 400 ng RNA. TCRdb fed the reads into MiXCR, producing one record per CDR3 protein. The repertoire holds some 120,000 distinct CDR3 sequences, with about an eighth as singletons. The sequencing input was a population of CD138-negative cells sorted from bone marrow. The receptors were gathered from a donor over 35 with multiple myeloma.

The table lists this clonotype with a few counts. V gene TRBV30 combines with J gene TRBJ2-3; 14 bases map to TRBD2. Germline lookup yields CDR1 GTSNPN and CDR2 SVGIG (reference sequence). This CDR3 has 16 amino acids. Written as DNA, the CDR3 is TGTGCACTTGGACTAGCGGGAGGCACAGGCACAGATACGCAGTATTTT. Translation gives CALGLAGGTGTDTQYF.

In DNA, the CDR3 is TGTGCCAGCAGCCTATTCCTAGCGGGACCCAATGAGCAGTTCTTC. As protein: CASSLFLAGPNEQFF. The J gene is TRBJ2-1, the V gene TRBV14, with TRBD2 matching 9 bases. This CDR3 comprises 15 residues. Germline V CDR1 and CDR2: SGHDN, FVKESK. V was pared by 4 bases and J by 6 bases, with 7 bases of the junction left unmatched.

This clonotype was observed many times. The chain links TRBV19 to TRBJ1-2; TRBD1 agrees at 10 bases. Germline lookup yields CDR1 LNHDA and CDR2 SQIVND (reference sequence). Trimming took 6 bases from V and 1 from J; bases not matched to a gene: 2. The CDR3 spans 14 residues. Here the CDR3 reads CASRGTGDNYGYTF. In DNA form, the CDR3 reads TGTGCCAGTAGGGGGACAGGGGATAACTATGGCTACACCTTC. The whole variable domain, filled in from reference TRBV19 and TRBJ1-2, reads DGGITQSPKYLFRKEGQNVTLSCEQNLNHDAMYWYRQDPGQGLRLIYYSQIVNDFQKGDIAEGYSVSREKKESFPLTVTSAQKNPTAFYLCASRGTGDNYGYTFGSGTRLTVV.

Of note for this clonotype: Given a far larger clone just one base away, this is likely a sequencing read error. Given the absence of the conserved phenylalanine or tryptophan at the CDR3 end, a read error is likely. The J gene is TRBJ2-2, the V gene TRBV7-2, with D perhaps TRBD1 or TRBD2 (6 bases each). The CDR3 extends over 17 amino acids. V shed 1 base and J shed 6 bases, with 18 bases lying between them. In germline, CDR1 is SGHTA, CDR2 FQGNSA. The CDR3: CASSLGGGWRDAGELFL. Here the CDR3 DNA reads TGTGCCAGCAGCTTAGGAGGGGGTTGGCGGGACGCCGGGGAGCTGTTTCTT.

This clonotype was counted at least ten times. This chain joins TRBV7-9 and TRBJ2-2, with D uncertain. Germline lookup yields CDR1 SEHNR and CDR2 FQNEAQ (reference sequence). V was clipped by 1 base and J by 6 bases, with 3 bases between them. This CDR3 contains 12 residues. CDR3: CASSLDPGELFF. The CDR3 DNA follows: TGTGCCAGCAGCTTAGATCCCGGGGAGCTGTTTTTT. Full variable domain (outside the CDR3, taken from reference TRBV7-9 and TRBJ2-2): DTGVSQNPRHKITKRGQNVTFRCDPISEHNRLYWYRQTLGQGPEFLTYFQNEAQLEKSRLLSDRFSAERPKGSFSTLEIQRTEQGDSAMYLCASSLDPGELFFGEGSRLTVL.

This clonotype was counted a few times. One base separates it from a far larger clone, so it is likely a read error. The chain has TRBV12-3 or TRBV12-4 and TRBJ2-1, with 10 bases lining up with TRBD2. The CDR3 spans 16 residues. With 5 bases clipped from V and 7 bases from J, the junction kept 11 bases outside the gene matches. CDR3 residues: CASSRLAGVVGNEQFF. Here the CDR3 DNA reads TGTGCCAGCAGTCGTCTAGCGGGAGTGGTAGGGAATGAGCAGTTCTTC.

This clonotype was counted between two and nine times. A read error is the likely source, as a far larger clone sits one nucleotide away. The chain has TRBV7-3 and TRBJ2-1; TRBD2 matches 8 bases. There are 15 residues in the CDR3. CDR1 is SGHTA and CDR2 is FQGTGA in the germline V gene. The CDR3 DNA reads TGTGCCAGCAGCTTGAGCGGGAGCTCCTACAATGGGCAGTTCTTC. It yields the protein CASSLSGSSYNGQFF. Using reference TRBV7-3 and TRBJ2-1 for the parts outside the CDR3, the full variable domain is GAGVSQTPSNKVTEKGKYVELRCDPISGHTALYWYRQSLGQGPEFLIYFQGTGAADDSGLPNDRFFAVRPEGSVSTLKIQRTERGDSAVYLCASSLSGSSYNGQFFGPGTRLTVL.

This clonotype was seen at least ten times. The J gene is TRBJ1-1, the V gene TRBV7-2, with a weak D call TRBD1 (6 bases). Between the trimmed V and J ends, which lost 6 bases and 2 bases, there was a span of 16 bases. CDR3 length: 15 amino acids. Germline CDR1 reads SGHTA; CDR2 reads FQGNSA. The CDR3 DNA is TGTGCCAGCAGATCTTGGACAGACGGAAACACTGAAGCTTTCTTT. This gives the protein CASRSWTDGNTEAFF. The entire variable domain, with the rest obtained from reference TRBV7-2 and TRBJ1-1, is as follows: GAGVSQSPSNKVTEKGKDVELRCDPISGHTALYWYRQSLGQGLEFLIYFQGNSAPDKSGLPSDRFSAERTGGSVSTLTIQRTQQEDSAVYLCASRSWTDGNTEAFFGQGTRLTVV.

In its sample, this clonotype was seen many times. The chain carries TRBV7-9 and TRBJ2-5; TRBD1 aligns across 8 bases. V trimming: 5 bases; J trimming: 3 bases; junction bases outside the gene matches: 11. The CDR3 length is 16 residues. The germline CDR1 and CDR2 sequences are SEHNR and FQNEAQ (reference sequence). The CDR3 loop reads CASSHPLGQGEETQYF. CDR3 nucleotides: TGTGCCAGCAGCCACCCCCTAGGACAGGGTGAAGAGACCCAGTACTTC.

This clonotype was observed at least ten times. The V gene is TRBV3-1, the J gene TRBJ2-1; 8 bases agree with TRBD2. The J segment lost 9 bases and the V segment lost 8 bases, leaving 12 bases of the junction unmatched. CDR3 length: 14 amino acids. The V gene's germline CDR1 is LGHDT and CDR2 YNNKEL (reference sequence). Here the CDR3 DNA reads TGTGCCAGCGAACCGGAAGCGGGAGTTGGTGAGCAGTTCTTC. Protein sequence: CASEPEAGVGEQFF.

This clonotype has at least ten counts. The rearrangement joins TRBV7-8 to TRBJ2-2; 7 nucleotides agree with TRBD2. The CDR3 sequence is 18 residues long. CDR1 is SGHVS and CDR2 is FQNEAQ in the germline V gene. J was trimmed by 0 bases and V by 5 bases; bases with no gene match: 12. CDR3: CASSAPVSSGSNTGELFF. The CDR3 coding sequence is TGTGCCAGCAGCGCCCCCGTGAGTAGCGGGTCGAACACCGGGGAGCTGTTTTTT.

This clonotype was observed at least ten times. The V call is TRBV2, the J call TRBJ2-1; 12 bases are shared with TRBD2. V dropped 2 bases and J dropped 8; count of bases not matched to a gene: 4. This CDR3 region has 15 residues. CDR1 and CDR2 from the germline V gene are SNHLY and FYNNEI. CDR3 region: CASSELAGGPYEQFF. DNA of the CDR3: TGTGCCAGCAGTGAACTAGCGGGGGGGCCCTATGAGCAGTTCTTC.

This clonotype has at least ten counts. The chain employs TRBV18 and TRBJ2-7; D is perhaps TRBD2 (6 bases). V lost 10 bases to trimming and J lost 6 bases, with 16 bases between them. The V gene's germline CDR1 is KGHSH and CDR2 LQKENI. This CDR3 has 12 residues. The CDR3 DNA reads as TGTGCCACCGGTCCGGGAGAATCCGAGCAGTACTTC. Translation: CATGPGESEQYF. The whole variable domain, remainder taken from reference TRBV18 and TRBJ2-7, is NAGVMQNPRHLVRRRGQEARLRCSPMKGHSHVYWYRQLPEEGLKFMVYLQKENIIDESGMPKERFSAEFPKEGPSILRIQQVVRGDSAAYFCATGPGESEQYFGPGTRLTVT.

At least ten counts were recorded for this clonotype. This rearrangement joins TRBV12-5 to TRBJ1-1; perhaps TRBD1 as D (6 bases). The germline V and J ends were trimmed by 1 base and 1 base, with 10 bases remaining between them. CDR3 length: 15 residues. Germline V lookup: CDR1 LGHNT, CDR2 FRNRAP. CDR3 in DNA: TGTGCTAGTGGTTTGGCAGGGGTGGGGAACACTGAAGCTTTCTTT. This translates into CASGLAGVGNTEAFF.

This clonotype occurred many times. The chain employs TRBV20-1 and TRBJ1-5, with TRBD1 matching over 8 bases. V lost 3 bases, J lost 3 bases, and 4 bases stayed unmatched. The CDR3 is 14 residues long. Germline V gene data show CDR1 as DFQATT and CDR2 as SNEGSKA (reference sequence). The CDR3 DNA reads TGCAGTGCTAGTTCACAGGGGGTCAATCAGCCCCAGCATTTT. This gives the protein CSASSQGVNQPQHF.

Many counts were recorded for this clonotype. CDR3 nucleotide sequence: TGTGCCAGCAGCAGGGACACTGAAGCTTTCTTT. Protein product: CASSRDTEAFF. This chain links TRBV2 with TRBJ1-1, with D possibly being TRBD1 (5 bases). Trimming stripped 6 bases from V and 3 bases from J, with 5 bases between. The length of the CDR3 is 11 residues. The germline V gene has CDR1 SNHLY and CDR2 FYNNEI. Full variable domain (remainder filled in from reference TRBV2 and TRBJ1-1): EPEVTQTPSHQVTQMGQEVILRCVPISNHLYFYWYRQILGQKVEFLVSFYNNEISEKSEIFDDQFSVERPDGSNFTLKIRSTKLEDSAMYFCASSRDTEAFFGQGTRLTVV.

The table lists this clonotype with many counts. The chain uses TRBV11-2 and TRBJ2-1; 7 bases are shared with TRBD2. The V gene's germline CDR1 is SGHAT and CDR2 FQNNGV. The trim removed 5 bases at V and 7 bases at J, leaving 11 bases unmatched. The CDR3 contains 15 residues. The CDR3 DNA reads TGTGCCAGCAGCCTGGGGCGGGAGAAGATAAATGAGCAGTTCTTC. This codes for CASSLGREKINEQFF.